This T cell receptor beta chain originates from a study of CXCR3-negative and CXCR3-positive naive CD8 T cells. Study findings and constraints: Similarly elevated diversity marked both naive subsets, with memory CD8+ cells showing far lower diversity.

The authors prepared UMI-labeled TRB cDNA libraries by 5' RACE. With the 5' RACE reads reprocessed, TCRdb shows one record per CDR3 protein and no DNA. This sample lists about 39,000 distinct CDR3 sequences; its ten largest clones have about 7.7%. Germline CDR1 SGHRS, CDR2 YFSETQ. CDR3 length equals 14 residues. On this clonotype itself: The antigen is not known.

Sequences were obtained from memory CD8+ T cells from blood. The receptor was derived from a human donor in good health. Some clones in this sample may be carry-over from other donors' samples. The J gene is TRBJ2-7, the V gene TRBV5-1; the TRBD1 assignment by TCRdb is unverifiable without DNA. CDR3 sequence: CASSLTTGSYEQYF.